These T cell receptor beta chains were read from a single sample in a study of blood T cell repertoires in COVID-19. Clones were read by immunoSEQ multiplex PCR, and TCRdb kept only the in-frame ones, dropping some. The table shows about 220,000 clones, with roughly 89% occurring only once. The sequenced sample consisted of PBMCs or T cells enriched from blood (not recorded which). The receptors shown here come from a man aged 25 to 40 who had been exposed to COVID-19. The CDR3 runs from the conserved cysteine through the conserved F or W. The D gene is left open where the match is weak. Rows may omit the clone size; those that give it use once, few, many or a size class.

v_gene	abundance	j_gene	len	d_gene	CDR3nt	CDR3aa
TRBV4-1	-	TRBJ1-2	13	-	TGCGCCAGCAGCCAAGAGACAGCTTACGGCTACACCTTC	CASSQETAYGYTF
TRBV27	-	TRBJ1-4	19	TRBD1	TGTGCCAGCAGTTTATGGGGGACAGCCAAAAGCCCCGATAATGAAAAACTGTTTTTT	CASSLWGTAKSPDNEKLFF
TRBV6-2/TRBV6-3	-	TRBJ1-5	15	-	TGTGCCAGCAGCGTAACCGCAGGGGTCAATCAGCCCCAGCATTTT	CASSVTAGVNQPQHF
TRBV9	-	TRBJ2-5	16	TRBD1	TGTGCCAGCAGCCCTCGGGACAGGGGGCGCGAAGAGACCCAGTACTTC	CASSPRDRGREETQYF
TRBV10-2	-	TRBJ2-1	16	TRBD1	TGCGCCAGCAGTGAGTCCAGGGGGAAGGACCCCAATGAGCAGTTCTTC	CASSESRGKDPNEQFF
TRBV15	-	TRBJ2-1	15	TRBD1	TGTGCCACCAGCAGAGCCGGGACAGGGTACAATGAGCAGTTCTTC	CATSRAGTGYNEQFF
TRBV3-1/TRBV3-2	-	TRBJ2-2	15	-	TGTGCCAGCAGCCAGGGGCAGGGACTCACCGGGGAGCTGTTTTTT	CASSQGQGLTGELFF
TRBV9	few	TRBJ2-1	14	-	TGTGCCAGCAGCTCCCGACAGGAGCATGGTGAGCAGTTCTTC	CASSSRQEHGEQFF
TRBV12-3/TRBV12-4	-	TRBJ2-5	13	TRBD1	TGTGCCAGCAGTCCTCAGGGGGCTGAGACCCAGTACTTC	CASSPQGAETQYF
TRBV19	-	TRBJ2-2	15	-	TGTGCCAGTAGGTCAGACCTTGAGGGCACCGGGGAGCTGTTTTTT	CASRSDLEGTGELFF
TRBV5-1	-	TRBJ1-5	16	TRBD1	TGCGCCAGCAGCTTAGGGGACAGCCTTAGCAATCAGCCCCAGCATTTT	CASSLGDSLSNQPQHF
TRBV7-3	-	TRBJ2-7	14	-	TGTGCCAGCAGCTTATACGGAGGGAACCACGAGCAGTACTTC	CASSLYGGNHEQYF
TRBV11-3	-	TRBJ1-1	11	-	TGTGCCAGCAGCCAGGGTGGTGAAGCTTTCTTT	CASSQGGEAFF
TRBV19	-	TRBJ1-5	15	TRBD1	TGTGCCAGTACCGAAAGCCGGGACAGTTATCAGCCCCAGCATTTT	CASTESRDSYQPQHF
TRBV5-1	-	TRBJ1-2	18	TRBD1	TGCGCCAGCAGCCTCACTGTAGGTCAGGGGGCGCCTAACTATGGCTACACCTTC	CASSLTVGQGAPNYGYTF
TRBV15	-	TRBJ1-5	14	-	TGTGCCACCAGCAGGAACAGAGAAAATCAGCCCCAGCATTTT	CATSRNRENQPQHF
TRBV19	-	TRBJ2-7	13	TRBD1	TGTGCCAGTAGCCGACAGGGGAACTACGAGCAGTACTTC	CASSRQGNYEQYF
TRBV11-3	-	TRBJ2-1	17	TRBD2	TGTGCCAGCAGCGCCCGGACTAGCGGGGGTTCCTACAATGAGCAGTTCTTC	CASSARTSGGSYNEQFF
TRBV10-3	-	TRBJ2-1	13	-	TGTGCCATCAGTGAGTCGATGACTCAGGAGCAGTTCTTC	CAISESMTQEQFF
TRBV18	once	TRBJ2-7	13	-	TGTGCCAGCTCACAAGGGACAGCGGGCGAGCAGTACTTC	CASSQGTAGEQYF
TRBV5-1	-	TRBJ1-1	12	-	TGCGCCAGCAGCTTGGGGGAGGCTGAAGCTTTCTTT	CASSLGEAEAFF
TRBV6-1	once	TRBJ2-7	13	-	TGTGCCAGCAGTGACCGCAGCTCCTACGAGCAGTACTTC	CASSDRSSYEQYF
TRBV15	-	TRBJ2-5	15	TRBD2	TGTGCCACCAGCAGGGAAAGCGGGGGGGCGAAGACCCAGTACTTC	CATSRESGGAKTQYF
TRBV5-1	-	TRBJ2-1	15	TRBD1	TGCGCCAGCAGCTACCGGGACAGGGGCTACAATGAGCAGTTCTTC	CASSYRDRGYNEQFF